This T cell receptor beta chain was sequenced for a study of cytomegalovirus exposure and HLA in healthy donors (dated 2017 in TCRdb). Broadly, across the study: In an earlier analysis of under 750 of the donors, 276 Gb of sequence data and 100 million or so unique TCR beta sequences from roughly 200 million T cells were reported. Roughly 300 gigabases of sequencing data and approximately 85 million unique TCR sequences were included in an early release covering 550 to 800 HLA-typed donors. Among the roughly 390 genotyped donors, approximately 82% belonged to the genetic ancestry cluster associated with self-reported Caucasian donors. The study aimed to test whether cataloging public T cell receptors could reveal signatures of past pathogen exposure. The T cell repertoires of 670 or so subjects were profiled by immunosequencing and related to cytomegalovirus serostatus. Along with the roughly 610-subject first cohort, a separate validation cohort of around 110 different subjects was used. High-throughput TCR immunosequencing, statistical association of individual TCRs with disease status, and machine learning were combined to predict cytomegalovirus infection status. In a later analysis, previously published TCR beta repertoires from 600 to 850 donors were re-analyzed and high-resolution HLA genotyping was added so that TCR occurrence patterns could be studied. In the later analysis, no new phenotypic data were used to find candidate immune exposures; instead, reliance was placed on TCR beta sequences and their occurrence across donors. An earlier analysis of 587 of the donors used high-throughput TCR beta sequencing to judge whether each TCR beta V gene segment behaved as functional or pseudogenic. Donor age, sex, ethnicity and CMV serostatus were compiled alongside the repertoire data. A later genetic analysis used genome-wide SNP genotypes for about 65% of the roughly 700 donors, treating that subset as a discovery cohort. Every discovery cohort repertoire had been produced on one sequencing platform. Class I and class II HLA loci were covered by the typing at four-digit resolution. The number of donors typed differed by locus, with about 629-640 for A, B, C, DRB1 and DQB1, around 500 for DQA1, approximately 580 for DPA1, and around 450 for DPB1. Four or five DR-DQ haplotypes were handled as single units for association and clustering because linkage in the cohort was strong. On average, around 240,000 unique TCR beta nucleotide sequences were sequenced per donor among 300 to 500 genotyped donors of the cohort, with about 19% of those sequences being non-productive. Paper-wide results and their limitations: A later analysis associated about 17,000 TCR beta sequences with specific HLA alleles at a false discovery rate of 0.05. In an earlier analysis of fewer than 700 of the donors, most TCR beta V segments appeared in productive rearrangements about 87% or about 30% of the time, broadly matching IMGT annotations. Compared with the 666-donor mean, donors in an Asian-associated ancestry cluster had fewer N-insertions in productive TCRs, according to a later genetic analysis. A further reported finding was that TCR beta sequences accurately predicted the HLA-A and HLA-B alleles for most subjects in the first cohort. Because the 87-base-pair reads could not distinguish some IMGT-functional V segments, including TRBV6-2 and TRBV6-3, those segments were excluded. According to a later analysis, parvovirus B19, influenza, CMV and Epstein-Barr virus appeared linked to several top co-occurrence clusters. In vitro tests confirmed that three of the cytomegalovirus-associated TCR beta chains recognize cytomegalovirus antigens. Sequencing depth was assumed to be roughly uniform across donors in the presence/absence analyses, though that assumption may not hold. This cohort had only TCR beta chains sequenced, and the lack of alpha or paired-chain data limited which features could be detected. When HLA alleles, especially DR and DQ, strongly co-occurred, TCR associations were difficult to assign to individual alleles. In a later genetic analysis, a missense DCLRE1C variant was associated with V-gene and J-gene trimming of TCR beta chains, and the association was replicated in an independent cohort. The classifier was reported to diagnose cytomegalovirus status with high specificity and sensitivity in both the original cohort and the validation cohort. HLA typing was unavailable for some donors at each locus, so association tests used only the typed subset. It was suggested by the authors that the approach could potentially be generalized to other disease states and immunological phenotypes. According to a later analysis, most CMV-associated TCR beta chains appeared to be HLA-restricted, and the HLA associations seemed to be driven largely by CMV exposure. While some public TCRs were present in many individuals, most TCR sequences turned up only very rarely across donors. In a later analysis, TCR association rates were found to vary across HLA loci, with the most associated TCRs seen for DRB1 alleles and the fewest for HLA-C alleles. A cluster of highly shared sequence variants was judged likely to represent a technical artifact of the sequencing pipeline. Linkage disequilibrium might explain the correlated functional status among segregating V segments, but an unknown experimental factor could not be excluded. For the cohort, immune exposure information was limited to CMV serostatus. A later analysis found that HLA-associated TCR beta chains were more clonally expanded and had lower generation probabilities than equally common non-associated chains. The earlier analysis of some 560 of the donors excluded 15 to 20 rarely observed V segments, including chromosome 9 orphons, because counts were too low. In the study, some 180 TCR beta chains were listed as associated with cytomegalovirus.

Concerning this clone: The antigen it recognizes is unknown. Per-nucleotide qualities are absent, and no much larger clonotype sits a single base away.

CDR1 and CDR2 are drawn from the germline V gene: SNHLY, FYNNEI. The CDR3 holds 14 amino acids from the cysteine to the phenylalanine. Only CDR3 DNA remains: 42 bases, in frame from the first base. Trimming removed 5 bases from V and 7 bases from J, leaving 17 bases between the germline ends. The cohort consisted of fewer than 700 healthy bone marrow donors. At the time of sampling, all cohort members were nominally healthy, though unrecorded immune exposures were likely present. The donor tested CMV seropositive and was one of the 289 seropositive cohort members. Every donor gave a peripheral blood sample, and the peripheral blood mononuclear cells from that sample were used for TCR beta sequencing. Genomic DNA extraction from the blood cell samples was performed with the Qiagen DNeasy Blood Extraction Kit. Receptor libraries were prepared by the immunoSEQ multiplex PCR assay. The multiplex PCR relied on a mix of 60 forward primers for TCR Vbeta segments and 13 reverse primers for TCR Jbeta segments. The CDR3 region of rearranged TCR beta genes was amplified from genomic DNA by a multiplex PCR assay. On the Illumina HiSeq System, the amplified TCR beta libraries were sequenced as 87-base-pair reads. Per the authors' processing: A later analysis tallied roughly 78 million unique TCR beta chains across the approximately 670 repertoires, and roughly 11 million of those chains were shared by two or more donors. To remove PCR and sequencing errors, raw reads were error-corrected and collapsed into unique sequences using a nearest-neighbor algorithm that merged closely related sequences. To assign V, D and J gene segments, CDR3 sequences were aligned to IMGT reference sequences. For a sequence to be retained, a match of at least six nucleotides to both a V gene segment and a J gene segment was required. A rearrangement counted as productive if the CDR3 had no stop codons and remained in frame with V and J, and every other rearrangement counted as non-productive. Following IMGT convention, CDR3 was defined as the stretch from the second conserved V-encoded cysteine to the conserved J-encoded phenylalanine. In an earlier analysis of some 550 of the donors, sequences lacking an unambiguous match to a single V gene segment were excluded. An earlier analysis of several hundred of the donors called V segments functional above 56.7% productive rearrangements and segregating when the between-donor standard deviation exceeded 5%. A statistical classification framework was built to diagnose cytomegalovirus status from the catalog of TCR beta chain sequences. V and J gene assignment, in a later analysis, came from comparing TCR nucleotide sequences with IMGT/GENE-DB human TR gene sequences. The TCRdist pipeline was used in a later analysis to assign CDR3 sequences and most-parsimonious VDJ recombination scenarios. In a later analysis, every TCR beta chain was defined by the combination of its CDR3 amino acid sequence and its V-gene family, and reads without a unique V-gene family were dropped. A later analysis removed several hundred highly shared, low-generation-probability nucleotide sequences to deal with suspected cross-contamination and a sequencing artifact. In a later analysis, a clonal expansion index for each public chain was calculated from normalized within-repertoire ranks of inferred template counts. A later analysis computed generation probabilities with a VDJ recombination model fitted to out-of-frame rearrangements, and checked the results against IGoR. Hypergeometric tests were used in a later analysis to score TCR-TCR, TCR-HLA and TCR-CMV co-occurrence, with a repertoire-size bias correction applied to the TCR pairs. To estimate false discovery rates, a later analysis permuted the HLA or CMV assignments 20 times. In a later analysis, co-occurring TCRs were grouped using DBSCAN, and TCRdist sequence similarity was added for clustering within HLA-allele-positive subsets. Repertoires with fewer than 30,000 or more than 120,000 public chains, plus five repertoires with anomalous nucleotide sharing, were excluded from co-occurrence clustering. Held by TCRdb, this immuneACCESS table contains in-frame sequences only and omits some clones. Under half of the omission traces to an unresolved V gene where checked; the cause of the rest is unknown. V and J calls and clone size are given by that table; D and trimming were obtained from the DNA. The sample contains 110,000 or so clones, about 76% of them found a single time. The ten largest clones take up roughly 12% of the sample.

The clonotype was recovered from a woman in her thirties or forties in good health and CMV-seropositive. The sequencing sample was made of PBMCs. The chain couples TRBV2 to TRBJ1-2; the D gene is not confidently resolved. The DNA sequence is as follows: TGTGCCAGCAGTTTAGATGAGGGTTTGGGTGGCTACACCTTC. This translates into CASSLDEGLGGYTF. Full variable domain (CDR3 extended with the reference TRBV2 and TRBJ1-2 proteins): EPEVTQTPSHQVTQMGQEVILRCVPISNHLYFYWYRQILGQKVEFLVSFYNNEISEKSEIFDDQFSVERPDGSNFTLKIRSTKLEDSAMYFCASSLDEGLGGYTFGSGTRLTVV.